This passage covers 29 T cell receptor beta chains from one sample sequenced in a study of blood T cell repertoires in COVID-19. Some clones are missing from TCRdb's copy, which holds only in-frame ones; the method was immunoSEQ multiplex PCR. The sample includes some 88,000 clones, 65% to 90% of them seen just once. The specimen sequenced was peripheral blood. All receptors derive from a man aged 60 to 75 with acute or convalescent COVID-19.

The chain links TRBV6-5 to TRBJ1-4; D unresolved. V dropped 0 bases and J dropped 3 bases, with 11 bases sitting between them. From germline, CDR1 is MNHEY and CDR2 SVGAGI. The CDR3 length is 16 residues. CDR3 loop: CASSYSVAVANEKLFF. The CDR3 DNA reads as TGTGCCAGCAGTTACTCCGTTGCGGTGGCTAATGAAAAACTGTTTTTT.

The sample holds a few counts of this clone. This chain uses TRBV21-1 with TRBJ1-5; the table names TRBD1, a call not compared with the DNA. TRBV21-1 represents a pseudogene. This CDR3 is built from 18 residues. Here the CDR3 reads CASSPCDDPGQRNQPQHF. CDR3 sequence (DNA): TGTGCCAGCAGTCCGTGCGATGATCCGGGACAACGGAATCAGCCCCAGCATTTT.

The chain has TRBV6-5 and TRBJ2-5; 12 positions agree with TRBD2. Germline values: CDR1 MNHEY, CDR2 SVGAGI. The CDR3 length is 15 residues. Trimming removed 6 bases from V and 5 bases from J; junction bases left unmatched: 7. CDR3 nucleotides: TGTGCCAGCAGCGAGACTAGCGGGAGTGTGGAGACCCAGTACTTC. It encodes CASSETSGSVETQYF.

The V call is TRBV14, the J call TRBJ2-5; 7 bases line up with TRBD2. Germline CDR1 and CDR2: SGHDN and FVKESK. This CDR3 contains 13 residues. Trimming cost V 2 bases and J 5 bases; bases outside gene matches: 2. CDR3 sequence: CASSQRGGETQYF. The CDR3 region has the DNA TGTGCCAGCAGCCAAAGGGGAGGGGAGACCCAGTACTTC.

The chain is built from TRBV11-3 and TRBJ2-2, with a tentative D call TRBD1 (6 bases). The germline gives CDR1 SGHNT, CDR2 YENEEA. With 5 bases removed from V and 1 base from J, the gap between germline ends came to 8 bases. CDR3 length: 14 residues. The CDR3 DNA reads TGTGCCAGCAGCCAACAGGGGAACACCGGGGAGCTGTTTTTT. Translating gives CASSQQGNTGELFF.

This clone occurred once. The chain has TRBV18 and TRBJ2-5; tentatively, D is TRBD1 (6 bases). CDR1 is KGHSH and CDR2 is LQKENI in the germline V gene. This CDR3 has 15 residues. V lost 6 bases and J 0 bases, leaving 14 bases between the germline ends. The CDR3 bases are TGTGCCAGCTCTCCCCGACAGGCGAACCAAGAGACCCAGTACTTC. It encodes CASSPRQANQETQYF.

The CDR3 DNA reads TGTGCCAGCACCGGACAGGGGGCGAATTATGGCTACACCTTC. Protein product: CASTGQGANYGYTF. The chain couples TRBV6-5 to TRBJ1-2, with 11 bases aligning to TRBD1. The CDR3 totals 14 residues. Germline CDR1 MNHEY, CDR2 SVGAGI. V lost 7 bases to trimming and J lost 5 bases; unmatched junction nucleotides: 6.

The chain carries TRBV30 and TRBJ1-1, with TRBD1 identical over 8 bases. V lost 8 bases to trimming and J lost 1 base; unmatched junction nucleotides: 6. Germline assignment: CDR1 GTSNPN and CDR2 SVGIG (reference sequence). This CDR3 spans 13 amino acids. This CDR3 reads CAVRQGTNTEAFF. DNA for the CDR3: TGTGCCGTACGACAGGGGACGAACACTGAAGCTTTCTTT.

The V call is TRBV6-1, the J call TRBJ2-3; possible D gene TRBD1, 5 bases. V was trimmed by 0 bases and J by 1 base, leaving 14 bases between them. The CDR3 sequence is 17 residues long. Looked up from germline, CDR1 is MNHNS and CDR2 is SASEGT. This CDR3 is CASSEAFRTMGTDTQYF. The CDR3 region has the DNA TGTGCCAGCAGTGAAGCGTTCCGGACAATGGGCACAGATACGCAGTATTTT.

As for this clone: This same CDR3 is encoded by further DNA sequences in the sample. The rearrangement joins TRBV7-3 to TRBJ2-3; a weak D match, TRBD1 (7 bases). The length of the CDR3 is 15 residues. Germline V CDR1 and CDR2: SGHTA, FQGTGA. The V end was cut by 5 bases, the J end by 0 bases, with 12 bases between. For the CDR3, the DNA is TGTGCCAGCAGCCTTGCAGGGGGGAGCACAGATACGCAGTATTTT. This translates into CASSLAGGSTDTQYF.

Concerning this clone: No DNA is shown, since the ends of the CDR3 on it are uncertain; the CDR3 is the one TCRdb lists. The rearrangement links TRBV18 to TRBJ2-4; TRBD1, the table's D call, was not compared with the DNA. CDR1 and CDR2 from the germline V gene are KGHSH and LQKENI. A total of 14 residues make up the CDR3, ends included. This CDR3 is CASSPKFGTGTVYF.

The rearrangement joins TRBV19 to TRBJ1-5, with 7 bases aligning to TRBD1. The germline V gene has CDR1 LNHDA and CDR2 SQIVND (reference sequence). V trimming: 3 bases; J trimming: 11 bases; junction bases outside the gene matches: 7. The CDR3 has 13 amino acids. CDR3 protein: CASSIGQVGSQHF. The CDR3 nucleotides are TGTGCCAGTAGTATTGGACAGGTCGGGTCCCAGCATTTT.

This chain uses TRBV6-5 with TRBJ1-4, with no clear D. V was clipped by 10 bases and J by 7 bases, with 19 bases between them. Per germline, CDR1 MNHEY and CDR2 SVGAGI. The CDR3 is 14 amino acids. CDR3 nucleotides: TGTGCCACCCGCGGCACCAGATTTGGTGAAAAACTGTTTTTT. It encodes CATRGTRFGEKLFF.

The CDR3 DNA follows: TGTGCCAGCAGCTCGTCCCGACTAGCGGGGAACAATGAGCAGTTCTTC. It is translated as CASSSSRLAGNNEQFF. The rearrangement links TRBV7-7 to TRBJ2-1, with 11 positions matching TRBD2. Germline assignment: CDR1 SSHAT and CDR2 FNYEAQ (reference sequence). The V segment lost 4 bases and the J segment 5 bases; nucleotides outside the gene matches: 7. The CDR3 is 16 amino acids.

The chain links TRBV6-1 to TRBJ2-1; TRBD2 matches 12 bases. CDR3 length: 15 amino acids. Trimming took 2 bases from V and 9 from J; bases not matched to a gene: 5. The V gene's germline CDR1 is MNHNS and CDR2 SASEGT. The CDR3 protein is CASSERASGRGEQFF. CDR3 DNA sequence: TGTGCCAGCAGTGAAAGGGCTAGCGGGAGGGGTGAGCAGTTCTTC.

The chain joins TRBV5-4 to TRBJ2-3, with 10 bases aligning to TRBD2. Looked up from germline, CDR1 is SGHNT and CDR2 is YYREEE (reference sequence). J lost 3 bases, V lost 1 base, and 8 bases had no gene match. The CDR3 runs to 17 residues. The CDR3 DNA follows: TGTGCCAGCAGCTTGCGGGTGCTAGCGGGAGAGACAGATACGCAGTATTTT. Translated, it gives CASSLRVLAGETDTQYF.

The V call is TRBV6-2 or TRBV6-3, the J call TRBJ1-2; 7 bases align to TRBD1. Looked up from germline, CDR1 is MNHEY and CDR2 is SVGEGT. The CDR3 covers 13 residues. Unmatched junction bases numbered 2, after V lost 5 bases and J lost 2 bases. The CDR3, as DNA: TGTGCCAGCAGTCGGACAGGAAACTATGGCTACACCTTC. Translating gives CASSRTGNYGYTF.

The CDR3 sequence is CASSPRLAVNTGELFF. Written as DNA, the CDR3 is TGTGCCAGCAGCCCTCGACTAGCGGTCAACACCGGGGAGCTGTTTTTT. The chain carries TRBV5-6 and TRBJ2-2; 9 bases fit TRBD2. The CDR3 is 16 residues long. V lost 4 bases, J lost 2 bases, and 6 bases stayed unmatched. Germline V lookup: CDR1 SGHDT, CDR2 YYEEEE.

CDR3 loop: CASSPNRQGQGTEAFF. The CDR3 DNA follows: TGTGCCAGCTCACCCAATCGACAGGGGCAGGGGACTGAAGCTTTCTTT. The V gene is TRBV18, the J gene TRBJ1-1, with 8 bases identical to TRBD1. This CDR3 spans 16 amino acids. Germline V gene data show CDR1 as KGHSH and CDR2 as LQKENI. Trimming took 3 bases from V and 5 from J; bases not matched to a gene: 11. Drawing the rest from reference TRBV18 and TRBJ1-1, the complete variable domain is NAGVMQNPRHLVRRRGQEARLRCSPMKGHSHVYWYRQLPEEGLKFMVYLQKENIIDESGMPKERFSAEFPKEGPSILRIQQVVRGDSAAYFCASSPNRQGQGTEAFFGQGTRLTVV.

This chain uses TRBV6-5 with TRBJ2-7, with TRBD1 matching over 9 bases. V dropped 8 bases and J dropped 0; count of bases not matched to a gene: 8. CDR3 length equals 15 residues. The V gene's germline CDR1 is MNHEY and CDR2 SVGAGI. The CDR3 coding sequence is TGTGCCAGCTCCCCTACAGGGGGCGCCTCCTACGAGCAGTACTTC. Translating gives CASSPTGGASYEQYF.

The rearrangement joins TRBV7-6 to TRBJ2-5; tentative D call: TRBD1 (6 bases). V lost 2 bases and J 5 bases, leaving 18 bases between the germline ends. CDR1 is SGHVS, CDR2 FNYEAQ, per germline. The CDR3 is 16 amino acids. CDR3 protein: CASSLSPRGNRETQYF. Written as DNA, the CDR3 is TGTGCCAGCAGCTTAAGCCCTAGGGGGAACCGGGAGACCCAGTACTTC. The full variable domain, completed using reference TRBV7-6 and TRBJ2-5, is GAGVSQSPRYKVTKRGQDVALRCDPISGHVSLYWYRQALGQGPEFLTYFNYEAQQDKSGLPNDRFSAERPEGSISTLTIQRTEQRDSAMYRCASSLSPRGNRETQYFGPGTRLLVL.

V is TRBV15 and J is TRBJ1-4, with D possibly being TRBD1 (5 bases). CDR1 is LNHNV, CDR2 YYDKDF, per germline (reference sequence). V shed 1 base and J shed 7 bases, with 13 bases lying between them. The CDR3 extends over 15 amino acids. Written as DNA, the CDR3 is TGTGCCACCAGCAGAGGGGATGGGAGGGGTGAAAAACTGTTTTTT. Translation gives CATSRGDGRGEKLFF.

This chain uses TRBV3-1 (or the pseudogene TRBV3-2) with TRBJ1-3, with a possible D match to TRBD1 (5 bases). This CDR3 has 17 residues. Looked up from germline, CDR1 is LGHDT and CDR2 is YNNKEL (reference sequence). Trimming pared 0 bases from V and 7 bases from J, leaving 19 bases between. Here the CDR3 reads CASSQDFFAQRGNTIYF. For the CDR3, the DNA is TGTGCCAGCAGCCAAGATTTCTTTGCACAGCGGGGGAACACCATATATTTT.

The chain employs TRBV11-2 and TRBJ1-2; no reliable D call. With 3 bases removed from V and 4 bases from J, the gap between germline ends came to 12 bases. The germline CDR1 and CDR2 sequences are SGHAT and FQNNGV. This CDR3 region has 14 residues. CDR3 coding DNA: TGTGCCAGCAGCTTGTCGGGAGGAGCCTATGGCTACACCTTC. Encoded protein: CASSLSGGAYGYTF.

Note on this clone: Other DNA sequences from this sample encode an identical CDR3 as well. The chain combines TRBV6-5 with TRBJ2-2; TRBD2 agrees at 11 bases. The CDR3 loop spans 15 amino acids. V was clipped by 7 bases and J by 4 bases; unmatched bases: 5. Germline V gene data show CDR1 as MNHEY and CDR2 as SVGAGI. The DNA for the CDR3 is TGTGCCAGCAATTTAGCGGGAGGGGGCACCGGGGAGCTGTTTTTT. Protein product: CASNLAGGGTGELFF.

This sequence joins TRBV15 and TRBJ1-5; TRBD1 aligns across 7 bases. Trimming removed 1 base from V and 4 bases from J; junction bases left unmatched: 7. The germline CDR1 and CDR2 sequences are LNHNV and YYDKDF (reference sequence). The CDR3 extends over 16 amino acids. The chain's CDR3 is CATSRVGRGENQPQHF. CDR3 bases: TGTGCCACCAGCAGAGTTGGCAGGGGGGAAAATCAGCCCCAGCATTTT.

This chain uses TRBV16 with TRBJ1-5; D might be TRBD1 (5 bases). CDR1 and CDR2 from the germline V gene are KGHSY and FQNENV. The CDR3 extends over 14 amino acids. Trimming stripped 7 bases from V and 4 bases from J, with 14 bases between. CDR3 nucleotides: TGTGCCAGCACCAAAGGGGCCCCTAATCAGCCCCAGCATTTT. Protein: CASTKGAPNQPQHF.

The CDR3 spells CASSLGQGWTSGRTETQYF. CDR3 in DNA: TGTGCCAGCAGCTTAGGTCAGGGGTGGACTAGCGGGCGTACGGAGACCCAGTACTTC. V usage is TRBV7-9 and J usage is TRBJ2-5, with 11 nucleotides matching TRBD2. The CDR3 length is 19 residues. Per germline, CDR1 SEHNR and CDR2 FQNEAQ (reference sequence). J lost 5 bases, V lost 1 base, and 15 bases had no gene match.

This sequence joins TRBV10-1 and TRBJ2-3; D perhaps matches TRBD1 (5 bases). Germline lookup yields CDR1 WNHNN and CDR2 SYGVQD (reference sequence). V lost 0 bases and J lost 8, with 9 bases in between. This CDR3 comprises 13 residues. The CDR3 DNA sequence: TGCGCCAGCAGTGAGTCGGGGCCCAGTACGCAGTATTTT. It codes for CASSESGPSTQYF.